This T cell receptor beta chain was sequenced for a study of T cells after somatic rescue of genetic block. Data came from immunoSEQ multiplex PCR; TCRdb stores just in-frame clones and leaves some out. Counted here are approximately 78,000 clones, approximately 91% occurring once; the ten biggest clones make up 2.8%. The germline V gene encodes CDR1 MNHEY and CDR2 SVGAGI. This CDR3 comprises 13 residues. Trimming shortened V by 6 bases and J by 7 bases, and 13 bases separated the two germline ends. This TCR derives from a man in his thirties or forties. This chain uses TRBV6-5 with TRBJ1-5, with TRBD1 as a possible D gene (6 bases). Material: peripheral blood mononuclear cells (PBMCs). The CDR3 DNA is TGTGCCAGCAGACTCACAGGGCTACAGCCCCAGCATTTT. Protein sequence: CASRLTGLQPQHF.